The entry that follows covers one T cell receptor beta chain sequence. Its antigen is still unknown. Nothing much larger sits one base from this clone, and base qualities are not available. This sample is drawn from a study of cytomegalovirus exposure and HLA in healthy donors (dated by TCRdb to 2016 to 2017). Background on the whole study: An earlier analysis of approximately 550 of the donors reported 250 to 350 Gb of sequence data and 100 million to 130 million unique TCR beta sequences from about 179 million T cells. An early release that covered more than 550 HLA-typed donors contained about 290 gigabases of sequencing data and approximately 85 million unique TCR sequences. The genetic ancestry cluster associated with self-reported Caucasian donors included roughly 84% of the approximately 430 genotyped donors. The study aimed to test whether signatures of past pathogen exposure could be identified by cataloging public T cell receptors. The study used immunosequencing to profile the T cell repertoires of 670 or so subjects and linked those repertoires to cytomegalovirus serostatus. Besides the first cohort of 666 subjects, a separate validation cohort made up of over 100 different subjects was used. High-throughput TCR immunosequencing, statistical association of individual TCRs with disease status, and machine learning were combined to predict cytomegalovirus infection status. A later analysis re-analyzed previously published TCR beta repertoires from approximately 670 donors and added high-resolution HLA genotyping to study TCR occurrence patterns. The later analysis used no new phenotypic data to find candidate immune exposures, relying instead on TCR beta sequences and their occurrence across donors. An earlier analysis of some 500 of the donors used high-throughput TCR beta sequencing to judge whether each TCR beta V gene segment behaved as functional or pseudogenic. Donor age, sex, ethnicity and CMV serostatus were compiled alongside the repertoire data. In a later genetic analysis, genome-wide SNP genotypes for about three fifths of the roughly 670 donors were used, and that subset was treated as a discovery cohort. Every discovery cohort repertoire had been produced on one sequencing platform. HLA typing included class I and class II loci at four-digit resolution. The number of donors typed differed by locus, with roughly 620-630 for A, B, C, DRB1 and DQB1, about 500 for DQA1, 600 to 610 for DPA1, and some 470 for DPB1. Roughly 5 DR-DQ haplotypes were handled as single units for association and clustering, since linkage in the cohort was strong. Across around 400 genotyped donors of the cohort, an average of about 240,000 unique TCR beta nucleotide sequences per donor were sequenced, and roughly 18% of those sequences were non-productive.

Libraries were made using the immunoSEQ multiplex PCR assay. The multiplex PCR relied on a mix of 60 forward primers for TCR Vbeta segments and 13 reverse primers for TCR Jbeta segments. The CDR3 region of rearranged TCR beta genes was amplified from genomic DNA by a multiplex PCR assay. Amplified TCR beta libraries were sequenced as 87-base-pair reads on the Illumina HiSeq System. From the authors' description of their analysis: A later analysis tallied around 80 million unique TCR beta chains across the approximately 670 repertoires, and some 10 million of those chains were shared by two or more donors. To remove PCR and sequencing errors, raw reads were error-corrected and collapsed into unique sequences using a nearest-neighbor algorithm that merged closely related sequences. Alignment of CDR3 sequences to IMGT reference sequences was used to assign V, D and J gene segments. For a sequence to be retained, at least a six-nucleotide match to both a V gene segment and a J gene segment was required. A rearrangement counted as productive if the CDR3 had no stop codons and remained in frame with V and J, and every other rearrangement counted as non-productive. CDR3 was defined according to IMGT convention as the region running from the second conserved V-encoded cysteine to the conserved J-encoded phenylalanine. In an earlier analysis of around 540 of the donors, sequences lacking an unambiguous match to a single V gene segment were excluded. An earlier analysis of a few hundred of the donors called V segments functional above 56.7% productive rearrangements and segregating when the between-donor standard deviation exceeded 5%. To diagnose cytomegalovirus status from the catalog of TCR beta chain sequences, a statistical classification framework was built. In a later analysis, TCR nucleotide sequences were compared against IMGT/GENE-DB human TR gene sequences so that V and J genes could be assigned. The TCRdist pipeline was used in a later analysis to assign CDR3 sequences and most-parsimonious VDJ recombination scenarios. A later analysis defined each TCR beta chain by its CDR3 amino acid sequence plus V-gene family, and excluded reads lacking a unique V-gene family. A later analysis removed 500 to 600 highly shared, low-generation-probability nucleotide sequences to deal with suspected cross-contamination and a sequencing artifact. A later analysis calculated a clonal expansion index for each public chain from normalized within-repertoire ranks of inferred template counts. In a later analysis, generation probabilities were computed using a VDJ recombination model fitted to out-of-frame rearrangements, and the results were checked against IGoR. In a later analysis, hypergeometric tests were used to score TCR-TCR, TCR-HLA and TCR-CMV co-occurrence, with a repertoire-size bias correction applied to TCR pairs. To estimate false discovery rates, a later analysis permuted the HLA or CMV assignments 20 times. In a later analysis, co-occurring TCRs were grouped using DBSCAN, and TCRdist sequence similarity was added for clustering within HLA-allele-positive subsets. Repertoires with fewer than 30,000 or more than 120,000 public chains, plus five repertoires with anomalous nucleotide sharing, were excluded from co-occurrence clustering. TCRdb took this table from immuneACCESS and kept in-frame rearrangements with V and J called. Such tables lack part of the clones; where checked against another copy, unresolved V genes explain under half of the gap, and the rest is unexplained. V and J calls and clone size are copied from that table; D and trimming were computed from the DNA. This sample has some 120,000 clones in its table, and 77% of those were observed once. Jointly, the top ten make up about 10% of the sample.

The germline V gene encodes CDR1 MRHNA and CDR2 SNTAGT. From V the trimming removes 2 bases and from J it removes 0 bases, while the gene matches leave 9 bases of the junction unaccounted for. Including the terminal cysteine and phenylalanine, the CDR3 comprises 17 residues. The entry retains the CDR3 DNA only, 51 bases that are in frame from base 1. The cohort comprised some 680 healthy bone marrow donors. All cohort members were sampled while nominally healthy, although unrecorded immune exposures were likely present. The donor tested CMV seropositive and was one of the 289 seropositive cohort members. Each donor provided a peripheral blood sample, and peripheral blood mononuclear cells were used for TCR beta sequencing. Genomic DNA extraction from the blood cell samples was performed with the Qiagen DNeasy Blood Extraction Kit. What the work shows at the level of the full study, not this receptor alone: In vitro tests confirmed that a few of the cytomegalovirus-associated TCR beta chains recognize cytomegalovirus antigens. A later analysis found that TCR association rates varied across HLA loci, with DRB1 alleles showing the most associated TCRs and HLA-C alleles the fewest. A further reported finding was that TCR beta sequences accurately predicted the HLA-A and HLA-B alleles for most subjects in the first cohort. A group of highly shared sequence variants was considered likely to be a technical artifact of the sequencing pipeline. The only immune exposure information available for the cohort was CMV serostatus. An earlier analysis of approximately 600 of the donors showed that most TCR beta V segments appeared in productive rearrangements either about 87% or about 30% of the time, which broadly matched IMGT annotations. A later analysis found that HLA-associated TCR beta chains were more clonally expanded and had lower generation probabilities than equally common non-associated chains. Only TCR beta chains were sequenced in this cohort, and the absence of alpha or paired-chain data limited detectable features. In a later genetic analysis, a missense DCLRE1C variant was associated with V-gene and J-gene trimming of TCR beta chains, and the association was replicated in an independent cohort. Several of the top co-occurrence clusters appeared to be linked to parvovirus B19, influenza, CMV and Epstein-Barr virus, according to a later analysis. The authors suggested that the approach could potentially be extended to other disease states and immunological phenotypes. Because HLA typing was unavailable for some donors at each locus, only the typed subset was used in association tests. In a later genetic analysis, fewer N-insertions in productive TCRs were reported among donors in an Asian-associated ancestry cluster than the roughly 640-donor mean. Assigning TCR associations to individual alleles was difficult when HLA alleles, especially DR and DQ, strongly co-occurred. In a later analysis, most CMV-associated TCR beta chains were found to appear HLA-restricted, with HLA associations seemingly driven largely by CMV exposure. Specific HLA alleles were associated with more than 15,000 TCR beta sequences at a false discovery rate of 0.05 in a later analysis. Because counts were too low, roughly 18 rarely observed V segments, including chromosome 9 orphons, were left out of the earlier analysis of approximately 500 of the donors. The classifier was reported to diagnose cytomegalovirus status with high specificity and sensitivity in both the original cohort and the validation cohort. Most TCR sequences were observed very rarely across donors, whereas some public TCRs were present in many individuals. The study gave a list of over 150 TCR beta chains associated with cytomegalovirus. Some IMGT-functional V segments, including TRBV6-2 and TRBV6-3, could not be told apart with the 87-base-pair reads, so those segments were excluded. Presence/absence analyses assumed roughly uniform sequencing depth across donors, an assumption that may not hold. Linkage disequilibrium might explain the correlated functional status among segregating V segments, but an unknown experimental factor could not be excluded.

The TCR comes from a man in his forties or fifties in good health and CMV-seropositive. The V gene is TRBV6-4 and the J gene is TRBJ2-7; 8 middle bases align to TRBD2. The sequenced sample was PBMCs. The CDR3 protein is CASSDPPGGHVSYEQYF. The base sequence is TGTGCCAGCAGTGACCCGCCGGGGGGGCACGTCTCCTACGAGCAGTACTTC.